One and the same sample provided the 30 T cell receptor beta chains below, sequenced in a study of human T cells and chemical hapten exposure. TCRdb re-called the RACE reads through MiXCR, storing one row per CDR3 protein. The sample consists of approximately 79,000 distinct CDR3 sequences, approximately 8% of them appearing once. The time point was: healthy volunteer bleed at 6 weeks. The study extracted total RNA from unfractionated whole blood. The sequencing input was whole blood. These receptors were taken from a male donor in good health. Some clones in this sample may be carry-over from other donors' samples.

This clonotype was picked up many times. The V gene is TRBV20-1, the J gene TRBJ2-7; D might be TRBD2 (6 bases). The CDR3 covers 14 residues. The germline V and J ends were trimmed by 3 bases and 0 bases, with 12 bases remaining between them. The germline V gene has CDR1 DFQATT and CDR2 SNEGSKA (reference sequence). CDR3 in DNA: TGCAGTGCTAGGGGTCTAGCGACCTCCTACGAGCAGTACTTC. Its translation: CSARGLATSYEQYF.

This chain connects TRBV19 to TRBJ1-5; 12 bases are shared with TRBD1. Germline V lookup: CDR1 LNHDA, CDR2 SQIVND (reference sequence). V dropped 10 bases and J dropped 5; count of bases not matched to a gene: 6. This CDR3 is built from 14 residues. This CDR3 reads CATAGDRGHQPQHF. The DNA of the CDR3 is TGTGCCACCGCCGGGGACAGGGGGCATCAGCCCCAGCATTTT.

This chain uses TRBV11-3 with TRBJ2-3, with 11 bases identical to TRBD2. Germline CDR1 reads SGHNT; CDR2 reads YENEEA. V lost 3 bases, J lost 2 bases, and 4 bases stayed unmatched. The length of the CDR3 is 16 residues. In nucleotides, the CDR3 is TGTGCCAGCAGCTTTGGGACTAGCGGACTCACAGATACGCAGTATTTT. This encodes CASSFGTSGLTDTQYF.

DNA for the CDR3: TGCGCCAGCAGCCCAACTTCTCGAGGACAGGGTCCAGATACGCAGTATTTT. The encoded protein is CASSPTSRGQGPDTQYF. The genes are TRBV5-1 and TRBJ2-3; 8 bases are a match to TRBD1. This CDR3 has 17 residues. CDR1 and CDR2 (germline): SGHRS, YFSETQ. The J segment lost 4 bases and the V segment lost 4 bases, leaving 14 bases of the junction unmatched.

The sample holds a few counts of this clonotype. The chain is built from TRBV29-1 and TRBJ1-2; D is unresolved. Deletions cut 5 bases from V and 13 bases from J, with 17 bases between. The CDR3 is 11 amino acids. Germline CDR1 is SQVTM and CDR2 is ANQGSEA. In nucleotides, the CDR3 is TGCAGCGTTCCTACCTCCAAGGCCCCCACCTTC. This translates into CSVPTSKAPTF.

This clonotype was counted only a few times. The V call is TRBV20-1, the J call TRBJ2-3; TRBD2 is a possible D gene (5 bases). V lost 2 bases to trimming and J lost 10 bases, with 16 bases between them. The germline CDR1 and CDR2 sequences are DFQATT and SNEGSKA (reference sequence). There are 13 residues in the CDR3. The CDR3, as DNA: TGCAGTGCTAGATCCGGGGAAAGATGGGCGCAGTATTTT. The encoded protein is CSARSGERWAQYF.

Here the CDR3 reads CAISDGGFGNTIYF. The DNA for the CDR3 is TGTGCCATCAGTGATGGGGGGTTCGGAAACACCATATATTTT. The chain couples TRBV10-3 to TRBJ1-3; tentative D call: TRBD1 (5 bases). This CDR3 region has 14 residues. V lost 3 bases and J 4 bases, leaving 10 bases between the germline ends. The V gene's germline CDR1 is ENHRY and CDR2 SYGVKD.

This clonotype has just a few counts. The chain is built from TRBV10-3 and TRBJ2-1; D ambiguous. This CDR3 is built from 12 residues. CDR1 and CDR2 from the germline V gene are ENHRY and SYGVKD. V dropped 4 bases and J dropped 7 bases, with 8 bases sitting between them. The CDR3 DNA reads TGTGCCATCAGTGCAGTGGGGAATGAGCAGTTCTTC. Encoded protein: CAISAVGNEQFF.

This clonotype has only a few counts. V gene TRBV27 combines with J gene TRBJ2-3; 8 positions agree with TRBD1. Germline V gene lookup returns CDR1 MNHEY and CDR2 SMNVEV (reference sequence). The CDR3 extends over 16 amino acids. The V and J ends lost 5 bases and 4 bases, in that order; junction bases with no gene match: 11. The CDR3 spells CASSRRQGRGADTQYF. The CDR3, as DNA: TGTGCCAGCAGTCGAAGACAGGGGAGAGGCGCAGATACGCAGTATTTT.

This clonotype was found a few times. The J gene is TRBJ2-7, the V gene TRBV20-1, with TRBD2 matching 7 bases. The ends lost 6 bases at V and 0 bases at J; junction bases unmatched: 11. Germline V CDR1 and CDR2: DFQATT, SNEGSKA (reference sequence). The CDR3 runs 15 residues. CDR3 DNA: TGCAGTGCCACCGAATACGGCGGGAGCTCCTACGAGCAGTACTTC. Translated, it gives CSATEYGGSSYEQYF.

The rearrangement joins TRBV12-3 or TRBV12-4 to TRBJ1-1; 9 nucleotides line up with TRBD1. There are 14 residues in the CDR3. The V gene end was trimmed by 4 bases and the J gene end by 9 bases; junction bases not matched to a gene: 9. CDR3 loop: CASSSLPGQGKAFF. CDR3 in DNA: TGTGCCAGCAGTTCACTACCGGGACAGGGTAAAGCTTTCTTT.

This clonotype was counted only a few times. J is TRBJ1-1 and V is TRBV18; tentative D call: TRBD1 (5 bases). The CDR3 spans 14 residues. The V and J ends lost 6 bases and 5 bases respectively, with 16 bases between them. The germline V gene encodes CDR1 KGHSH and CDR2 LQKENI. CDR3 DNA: TGTGCCAGCTCTCCAGGGCCCTCCTCAACTGAAGCTTTCTTT. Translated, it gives CASSPGPSSTEAFF.

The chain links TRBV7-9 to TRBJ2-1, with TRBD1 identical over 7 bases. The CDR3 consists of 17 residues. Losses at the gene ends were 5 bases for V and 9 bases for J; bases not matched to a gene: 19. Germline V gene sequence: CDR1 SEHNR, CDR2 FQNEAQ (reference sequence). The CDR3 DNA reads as TGTGCCAGCAGCCCTCTGACAGGGTGGTACGTCCGCCGTGAGCAGTTCTTC. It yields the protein CASSPLTGWYVRREQFF.

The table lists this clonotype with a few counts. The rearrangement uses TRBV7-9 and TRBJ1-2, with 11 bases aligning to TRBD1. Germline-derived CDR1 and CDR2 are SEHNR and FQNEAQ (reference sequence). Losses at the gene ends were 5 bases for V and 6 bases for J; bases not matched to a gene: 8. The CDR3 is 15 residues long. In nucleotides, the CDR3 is TGTGCCAGCAGCGCCCGGACAGGGGGCTCAGATGGCTACACCTTC. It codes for CASSARTGGSDGYTF.

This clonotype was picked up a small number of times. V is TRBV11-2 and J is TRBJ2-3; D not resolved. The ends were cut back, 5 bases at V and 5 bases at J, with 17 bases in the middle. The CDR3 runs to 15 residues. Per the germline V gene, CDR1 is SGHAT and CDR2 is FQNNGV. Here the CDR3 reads CASSPPPLVVDTQYF. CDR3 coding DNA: TGTGCCAGCAGCCCGCCGCCTTTAGTGGTAGATACGCAGTATTTT.

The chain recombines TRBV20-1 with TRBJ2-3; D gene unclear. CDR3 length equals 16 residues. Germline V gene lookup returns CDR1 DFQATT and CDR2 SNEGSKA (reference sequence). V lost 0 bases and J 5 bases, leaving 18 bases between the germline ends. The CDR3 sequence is CSARDLRQPWGDTQYF. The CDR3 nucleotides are TGCAGTGCTAGAGATCTTCGGCAGCCTTGGGGAGATACGCAGTATTTT.

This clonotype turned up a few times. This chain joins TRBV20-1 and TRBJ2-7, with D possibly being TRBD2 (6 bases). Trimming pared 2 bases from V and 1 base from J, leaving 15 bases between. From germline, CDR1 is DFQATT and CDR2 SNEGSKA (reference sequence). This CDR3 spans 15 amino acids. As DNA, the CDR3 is TGCAGTGCTAGATTAATCGGGACTGGGTCCTACGAGCAGTACTTC. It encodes CSARLIGTGSYEQYF.

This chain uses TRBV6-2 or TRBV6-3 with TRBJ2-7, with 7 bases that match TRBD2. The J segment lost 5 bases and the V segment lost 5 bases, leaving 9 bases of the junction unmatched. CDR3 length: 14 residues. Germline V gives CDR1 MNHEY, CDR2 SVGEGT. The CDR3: CASSMLAEPDEQYF. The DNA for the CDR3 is TGTGCCAGCAGTATGCTAGCGGAGCCCGACGAGCAGTACTTC.

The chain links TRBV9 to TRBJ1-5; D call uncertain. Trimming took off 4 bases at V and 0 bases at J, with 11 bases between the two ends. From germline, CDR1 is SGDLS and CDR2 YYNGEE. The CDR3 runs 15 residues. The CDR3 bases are TGTGCCAGCAGCCACGGGTCCGATAGCAATCAGCCCCAGCATTTT. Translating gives CASSHGSDSNQPQHF.

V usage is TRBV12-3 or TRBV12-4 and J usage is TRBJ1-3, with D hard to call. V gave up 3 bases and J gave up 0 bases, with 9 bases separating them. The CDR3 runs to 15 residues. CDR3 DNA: TGTGCCAGCAGTTTGGGCGGGTACTCTGGAAACACCATATATTTT. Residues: CASSLGGYSGNTIYF.

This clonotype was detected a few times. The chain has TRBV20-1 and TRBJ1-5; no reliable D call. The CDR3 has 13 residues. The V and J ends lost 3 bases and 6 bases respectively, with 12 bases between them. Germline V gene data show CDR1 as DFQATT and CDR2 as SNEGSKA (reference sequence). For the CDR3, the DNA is TGCAGTGCTAGTCCCGGAGCACTTCAGCCCCAGCATTTT. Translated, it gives CSASPGALQPQHF.

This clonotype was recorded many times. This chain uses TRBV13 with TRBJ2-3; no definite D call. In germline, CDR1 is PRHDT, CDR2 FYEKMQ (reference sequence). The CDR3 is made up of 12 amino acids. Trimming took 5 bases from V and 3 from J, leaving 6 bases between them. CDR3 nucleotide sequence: TGTGCCAGCAGCCGGAGTACAGATACGCAGTATTTT. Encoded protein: CASSRSTDTQYF.

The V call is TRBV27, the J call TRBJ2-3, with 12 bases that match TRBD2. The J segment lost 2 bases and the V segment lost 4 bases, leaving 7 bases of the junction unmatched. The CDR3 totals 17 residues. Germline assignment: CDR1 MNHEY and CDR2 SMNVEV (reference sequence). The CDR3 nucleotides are TGTGCCAGCAGTTCCACGCGGACTAGCGGGGTCACAGATACGCAGTATTTT. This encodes CASSSTRTSGVTDTQYF.

In DNA form, the CDR3 reads TGTGCCAGCAGCTTCGCGGTAGGTTTGGGCAATGAGCAGTTCTTC. The encoded protein is CASSFAVGLGNEQFF. This chain uses TRBV7-7 with TRBJ2-1; D is uncertain. With 3 bases removed from V and 6 bases from J, the gap between germline ends came to 15 bases. Per the germline V gene, CDR1 is SSHAT and CDR2 is FNYEAQ (reference sequence). This CDR3 has 15 amino acids.

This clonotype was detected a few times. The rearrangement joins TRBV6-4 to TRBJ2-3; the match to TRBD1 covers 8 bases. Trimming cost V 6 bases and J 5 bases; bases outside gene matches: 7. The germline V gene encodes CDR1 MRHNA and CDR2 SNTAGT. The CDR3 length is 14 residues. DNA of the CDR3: TGTGCCAGCAGCGTACAGGGGGATGGAGATACGCAGTATTTT. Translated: CASSVQGDGDTQYF.

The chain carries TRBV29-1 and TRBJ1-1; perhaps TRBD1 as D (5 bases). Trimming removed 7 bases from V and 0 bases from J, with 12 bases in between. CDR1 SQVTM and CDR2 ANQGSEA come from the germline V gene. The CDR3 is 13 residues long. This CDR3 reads CSAWGLLNTEAFF. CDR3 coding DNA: TGCAGCGCGTGGGGACTCCTGAACACTGAAGCTTTCTTT.

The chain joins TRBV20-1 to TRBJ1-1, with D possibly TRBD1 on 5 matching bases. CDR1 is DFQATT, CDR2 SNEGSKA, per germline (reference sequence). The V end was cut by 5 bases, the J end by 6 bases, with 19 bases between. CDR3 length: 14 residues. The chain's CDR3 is CSAGPRVANAEAFF. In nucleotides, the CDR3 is TGCAGTGCTGGACCCAGGGTTGCAAACGCTGAAGCTTTCTTT.

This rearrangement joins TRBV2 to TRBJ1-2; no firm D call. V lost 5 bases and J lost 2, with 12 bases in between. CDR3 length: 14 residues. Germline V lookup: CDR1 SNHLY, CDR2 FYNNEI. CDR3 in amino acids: CASSSNTRNYGYTF. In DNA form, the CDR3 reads TGTGCCAGCAGTTCTAATACTAGGAACTATGGCTACACCTTC.

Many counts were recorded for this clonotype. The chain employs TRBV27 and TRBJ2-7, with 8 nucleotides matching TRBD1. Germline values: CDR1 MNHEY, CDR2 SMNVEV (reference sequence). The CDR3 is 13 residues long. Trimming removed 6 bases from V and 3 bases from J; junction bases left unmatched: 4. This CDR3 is CASSFGQGYEQYF. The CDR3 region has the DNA TGTGCCAGCAGCTTTGGACAGGGCTACGAGCAGTACTTC.

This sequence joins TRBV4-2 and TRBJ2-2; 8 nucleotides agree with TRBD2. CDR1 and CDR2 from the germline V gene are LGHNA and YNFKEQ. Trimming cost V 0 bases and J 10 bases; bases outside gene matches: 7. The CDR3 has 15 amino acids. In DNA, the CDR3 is TGTGCCAGCAGCCAAGATGAGGTCGGACTAGCGGAGCTGTTTTTT. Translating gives CASSQDEVGLAELFF.